One and the same sample provided the 27 T cell receptor beta chains below, sequenced in a study of cytomegalovirus exposure and HLA in healthy donors. Primers: 60 Vbeta forward and 13 Jbeta reverse. Libraries were prepared by immunoSEQ multiplex PCR; TCRdb keeps only in-frame clonotypes and omits some of them. This table holds about 170,000 clones, 75% found once. Sample: PBMCs. The receptors here all came from a woman aged 45-59 years in good health and CMV-seropositive.

V is TRBV2 and J is TRBJ2-7, with 12 bases aligning to TRBD2. CDR1 is SNHLY and CDR2 is FYNNEI in the germline V gene. The ends lost 2 bases at V and 4 bases at J; junction bases unmatched: 9. This CDR3 is 17 amino acids long. CDR3 residues: CASSEFAASGGAYEQYF. The CDR3 DNA reads as TGTGCCAGCAGTGAATTCGCGGCTAGCGGGGGGGCGTACGAGCAGTACTTC.

The chain is built from TRBV5-1 and TRBJ1-3; 8 nucleotides match TRBD1. V lost 3 bases, J lost 2 bases, and 4 bases stayed unmatched. This CDR3 spans 15 amino acids. The V gene's germline CDR1 is SGHRS and CDR2 YFSETQ. DNA for the CDR3: TGCGCCAGCAGCTCGACAGGGGATGCTGGAAACACCATATATTTT. This translates into CASSSTGDAGNTIYF.

In the case of this clone: One end of the junction varies from germline; a read error may be responsible. The chain recombines TRBV6-5 with TRBJ1-4; D may be TRBD1 (5 bases). The CDR3 consists of 11 residues. The V gene's germline CDR1 is MNHEY and CDR2 SVGAGI. The CDR3 is CASRDKLGRIF. CDR3 sequence (DNA): TGTGCCAGTAGAGATAAGTTGGGGCGAATTTTT.

A note on this clone: The junction and the germline gene differ at one end; a read error may be behind it. Other DNA sequences in the same sample also yield this CDR3. The J gene is TRBJ2-7, the V gene TRBV14, with 7 bases aligning to TRBD2. Germline-derived CDR1 and CDR2 are SGHDN and FVKESK. The CDR3 extends over 15 amino acids. The CDR3 DNA reads as TGCGCCAGCAGCCAAGAGGCCCAGCGGGGCTACGAGCAGTACTTC. Translated: CASSQEAQRGYEQYF.

This clone occurred a few times. The rearrangement uses TRBV14 and TRBJ2-7; D may be TRBD2 (6 bases). This CDR3 has 16 residues. V lost 1 base and J lost 4, with 17 bases in between. The V gene's germline CDR1 is SGHDN and CDR2 FVKESK. The CDR3 region is CASSQVHTLGGYEQYF. CDR3 nucleotides: TGTGCCAGCAGCCAAGTACACACCCTTGGGGGGTACGAGCAGTACTTC.

The chain joins TRBV6-5 to TRBJ1-1; 10 bases agree with TRBD1. The J segment lost 1 base and the V segment lost 6 bases, leaving 5 bases of the junction unmatched. The CDR3 totals 15 residues. Per germline, CDR1 MNHEY and CDR2 SVGAGI. The CDR3, as DNA: TGTGCCAGCAGCAGGGACAGGGGAAAGAACACTGAAGCTTTCTTT. Translated: CASSRDRGKNTEAFF.

The genes are TRBV2 and TRBJ2-2; D is perhaps TRBD1 (6 bases). V was clipped by 3 bases and J by 1 base, with 9 bases between them. The CDR3 sequence is 15 residues long. Germline values: CDR1 SNHLY, CDR2 FYNNEI. The CDR3 DNA is TGTGCCAGCAGTGAGGGACAAAAGAACACCGGGGAGCTGTTTTTT. Protein: CASSEGQKNTGELFF.

Only a few counts were recorded for this clone. The CDR3 DNA follows: TGTGCCAGCAGAACACAGGGTAAAGGGGCCACTGAAGCTTTCTTT. Its translation: CASRTQGKGATEAFF. The rearrangement uses TRBV6-6 and TRBJ1-1, with D possibly TRBD1 on 6 matching bases. Germline V gives CDR1 MNHNY, CDR2 SVGAGI (reference sequence). The V end was cut by 6 bases, the J end by 4 bases, with 18 bases between. This CDR3 comprises 15 residues.

The chain employs TRBV5-5 and TRBJ2-7; 11 bases are shared with TRBD1. The CDR3 spans 15 residues. V was pared by 4 bases and J by 3 bases, with 6 bases of the junction left unmatched. Germline V lookup: CDR1 SGHKS, CDR2 YYEKEE (reference sequence). The CDR3: CASSPAGTGGYEQYF. The CDR3 bases are TGTGCCAGCAGCCCGGCCGGGACAGGGGGCTACGAGCAGTACTTC. The whole variable domain, remainder taken from reference TRBV5-5 and TRBJ2-7, is DAGVTQSPTHLIKTRGQQVTLRCSPISGHKSVSWYQQVLGQGPQFIFQYYEKEERGRGNFPDRFSARQFPNYSSELNVNALLLGDSALYLCASSPAGTGGYEQYFGPGTRLTVT.

This chain joins TRBV10-3 and TRBJ2-1, with D unclear. Germline V gene lookup returns CDR1 ENHRY and CDR2 SYGVKD. The CDR3 totals 15 residues. V was shortened by 0 bases and J by 2 bases, with 8 bases between the two germline ends. The CDR3 sequence is CAISESDLAYNEQFF. The CDR3 coding sequence is TGTGCCATCAGTGAGTCTGACTTAGCCTACAATGAGCAGTTCTTC.

The rearrangement joins TRBV5-6 to TRBJ1-2, with TRBD1 matching over 11 bases. CDR1 is SGHDT and CDR2 is YYEEEE in the germline V gene. This CDR3 has 16 residues. After removal of 4 bases from V and 6 bases from J, the junction contained 11 bases not matched to a gene. The CDR3 protein is CASSPGTGGSLHGYTF. In nucleotides, the CDR3 is TGTGCCAGCAGCCCCGGGACAGGGGGGTCTCTTCATGGCTACACCTTC.

The gene calls are TRBV6-5 and TRBJ1-6; D possibly corresponds to TRBD1 (6 bases). The V gene's germline CDR1 is MNHEY and CDR2 SVGAGI. The CDR3 extends over 13 amino acids. Deletions cut 2 bases from V and 8 bases from J, with 7 bases between. The chain's CDR3 is CASSYNRDSPLHF. The CDR3 DNA reads TGTGCCAGCAGTTACAACAGGGATTCACCCCTCCACTTT.

V usage is TRBV19 and J usage is TRBJ1-1; the match to TRBD1 covers 7 bases. J lost 3 bases, V lost 8 bases, and 6 bases had no gene match. The CDR3 totals 13 residues. Germline lookup yields CDR1 LNHDA and CDR2 SQIVND (reference sequence). CDR3 DNA: TGTGCCAGTGGGGTGACAGGGTACACTGAAGCTTTCTTT. This gives the protein CASGVTGYTEAFF.

This chain's CDR3 is CASSIGGGAVETQYF. The CDR3 DNA is TGTGCCAGTAGTATAGGCGGGGGGGCCGTGGAGACCCAGTACTTC. This chain uses TRBV19 with TRBJ2-5, with TRBD2 matching 9 bases. After removal of 1 base from V and 5 bases from J, the junction contained 5 bases not matched to a gene. CDR3 length: 15 amino acids. CDR1 is LNHDA and CDR2 is SQIVND in the germline V gene (reference sequence). Together with reference TRBV19 and TRBJ2-5, the CDR3 gives the full variable domain: DGGITQSPKYLFRKEGQNVTLSCEQNLNHDAMYWYRQDPGQGLRLIYYSQIVNDFQKGDIAEGYSVSREKKESFPLTVTSAQKNPTAFYLCASSIGGGAVETQYFGPGTRLLVL.

This clone occurred once. The chain couples TRBV7-6 to TRBJ2-7, with 11 nucleotides matching TRBD1. The length of the CDR3 is 14 residues. With 4 bases clipped from V and 2 bases from J, the junction kept 1 base outside the gene matches. Per the germline V gene, CDR1 is SGHVS and CDR2 is FNYEAQ. The DNA of the CDR3 is TGTGCCAGCAGCTGGGGACAGGGGGCCTACGAGCAGTACTTC. Its translation: CASSWGQGAYEQYF. The complete variable domain, with remaining parts taken from reference TRBV7-6 and TRBJ2-7, reads GAGVSQSPRYKVTKRGQDVALRCDPISGHVSLYWYRQALGQGPEFLTYFNYEAQQDKSGLPNDRFSAERPEGSISTLTIQRTEQRDSAMYRCASSWGQGAYEQYFGPGTRLTVT.

The chain has TRBV4-1 and TRBJ1-2, with D hard to call. Germline assignment: CDR1 MGHRA and CDR2 YSYEKL. V was shortened by 1 base and J by 2 bases, with 14 bases between the two germline ends. CDR3 length: 16 amino acids. In nucleotides, the CDR3 is TGCGCCAGCAGCCAAGGGTTTGGAGAGAGAAACTATGGCTACACCTTC. Its translation: CASSQGFGERNYGYTF.

The rearrangement joins TRBV5-6 to TRBJ2-7, with D hard to call. The CDR3 contains 13 residues. CDR1 and CDR2 (germline): SGHDT, YYEEEE. Deletions cut 0 bases from V and 5 bases from J, with 9 bases between. In DNA, the CDR3 is TGTGCCAGCAGCTTGGCAGGTGGCAACGAGCAGTACTTC. Amino acid sequence: CASSLAGGNEQYF.

The chain employs TRBV2 and TRBJ2-3; D is perhaps TRBD2 (5 bases). The CDR3 has 15 amino acids. Germline CDR1 is SNHLY and CDR2 is FYNNEI. The V and J ends lost 0 bases and 2 bases respectively, with 9 bases between them. The DNA for the CDR3 is TGTGCCAGCAGTGAAGCTCAGCGGATCACAGATACGCAGTATTTT. Encoded protein: CASSEAQRITDTQYF.

The rearrangement joins TRBV7-6 to TRBJ2-7; tentatively, D is TRBD1 (5 bases). Germline V gene sequence: CDR1 SGHVS, CDR2 FNYEAQ. CDR3 length equals 14 residues. Trimming removed 5 bases at V and 2 bases at J, with 13 bases between. The CDR3 DNA follows: TGTGCCAGCAGCGAGGACATTGGCGCCTACGAGCAGTACTTC. This sequence encodes CASSEDIGAYEQYF.

The genes are TRBV5-4 and TRBJ2-1; 12 bases fit TRBD1. Germline-derived CDR1 and CDR2 are SGHNT and YYREEE (reference sequence). The CDR3 loop spans 15 amino acids. The trim removed 4 bases at V and 6 bases at J, leaving 5 bases unmatched. For the CDR3, the DNA is TGTGCCAGCAGCGCCGGGACAGGGGGCTTCAATGAGCAGTTCTTC. The encoded protein is CASSAGTGGFNEQFF.

The chain uses TRBV6-6 and TRBJ2-7, with TRBD1 as a possible D gene (7 bases). Germline loops: CDR1 MNHNY, CDR2 SVGAGI (reference sequence). V was pared by 5 bases and J by 6 bases, with 20 bases between. This CDR3 has 15 amino acids. Written as DNA, the CDR3 is TGTGCCAGCAGTCCCCACAGGGGACTGGCGGGCGAGCAGTACTTC. The encoded protein is CASSPHRGLAGEQYF.

J is TRBJ1-5 and V is TRBV5-1; D ambiguous. The V end was cut by 0 bases, the J end by 5 bases, with 9 bases between. The CDR3 spans 14 residues. From germline, CDR1 is SGHRS and CDR2 YFSETQ. CDR3: CASSLVGGDQPQHF. The CDR3 bases are TGCGCCAGCAGCTTGGTCGGAGGCGATCAGCCCCAGCATTTT.

This clone was picked up a small number of times. This CDR3 reads CASSPLSREQYF. The CDR3, as DNA: TGTGCCAGCTCACCATTATCGCGCGAGCAGTACTTC. The gene calls are TRBV18 and TRBJ2-7; D gene unclear. The CDR3 spans 12 residues. CDR1 and CDR2 from the germline V gene are KGHSH and LQKENI. Trimming took 2 bases from V and 6 from J, leaving 8 bases between them. The complete variable domain, with remaining parts taken from reference TRBV18 and TRBJ2-7, reads NAGVMQNPRHLVRRRGQEARLRCSPMKGHSHVYWYRQLPEEGLKFMVYLQKENIIDESGMPKERFSAEFPKEGPSILRIQQVVRGDSAAYFCASSPLSREQYFGPGTRLTVT.

This clone came up once. The chain combines TRBV6-5 with TRBJ1-1; no definite D call. This CDR3 region has 13 residues. V was pared by 6 bases and J by 1 base, with 9 bases between. Germline V lookup: CDR1 MNHEY, CDR2 SVGAGI. CDR3 in amino acids: CASSTQENTEAFF. The CDR3 region has the DNA TGTGCCAGCAGCACCCAGGAGAACACTGAAGCTTTCTTT.

V and J are TRBV25-1 and TRBJ1-1; 8 positions match TRBD1. Germline loops: CDR1 MGHDK, CDR2 SYGVNS. The CDR3 is 15 residues long. V was clipped by 4 bases and J by 3 bases; unmatched bases: 7. CDR3 sequence reads: CASSALQGGDTEAFF. DNA of the CDR3: TGTGCCAGCAGTGCCTTACAGGGGGGCGACACTGAAGCTTTCTTT.

The V and J genes are TRBV19 and TRBJ1-5; TRBD1 agrees at 8 bases. The J segment lost 6 bases and the V segment lost 5 bases, leaving 9 bases of the junction unmatched. The CDR3 runs to 15 residues. CDR1 and CDR2 (germline): LNHDA, SQIVND (reference sequence). The CDR3 nucleotides are TGTGCCAGTAGTCCCGAAGGACAGGGCGGTCAGCCCCAGCATTTT. It specifies CASSPEGQGGQPQHF.

This chain connects TRBV6-1 to TRBJ2-7; maybe TRBD2 (6 bases). Trimming left V 7 bases short and J 5 bases short, with 21 bases between. Germline V gives CDR1 MNHNS, CDR2 SASEGT. This CDR3 has 15 residues. CDR3 in amino acids: CASTPTEGSRDEQYF. In DNA form, the CDR3 reads TGTGCCAGCACCCCGACGGAGGGGAGTCGCGACGAGCAGTACTTC.